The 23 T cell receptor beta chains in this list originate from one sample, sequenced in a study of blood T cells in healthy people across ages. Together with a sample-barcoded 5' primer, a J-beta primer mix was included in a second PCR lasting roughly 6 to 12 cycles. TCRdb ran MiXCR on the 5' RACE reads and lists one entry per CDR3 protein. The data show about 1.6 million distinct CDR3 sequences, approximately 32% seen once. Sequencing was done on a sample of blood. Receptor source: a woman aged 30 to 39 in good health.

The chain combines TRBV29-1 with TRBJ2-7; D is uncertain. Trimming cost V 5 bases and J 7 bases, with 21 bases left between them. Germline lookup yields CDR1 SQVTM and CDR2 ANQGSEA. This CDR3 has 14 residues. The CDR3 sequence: CSVLPKAGGGEQYF. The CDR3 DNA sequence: TGCAGCGTTCTACCGAAAGCCGGCGGCGGAGAGCAGTACTTC.

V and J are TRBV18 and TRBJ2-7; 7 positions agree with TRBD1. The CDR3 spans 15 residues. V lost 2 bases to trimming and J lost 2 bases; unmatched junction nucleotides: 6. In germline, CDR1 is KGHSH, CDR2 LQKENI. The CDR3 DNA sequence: TGTGCCAGCTCACCAGTCGGGACAGATCCCTACGAGCAGTACTTC. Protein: CASSPVGTDPYEQYF.

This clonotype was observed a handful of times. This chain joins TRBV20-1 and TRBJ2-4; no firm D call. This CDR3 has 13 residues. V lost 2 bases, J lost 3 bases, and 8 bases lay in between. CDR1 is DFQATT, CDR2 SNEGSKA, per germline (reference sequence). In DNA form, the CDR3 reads TGCAGTGCTAGATCGGCTGGCAAAAACATTCAGTACTTC. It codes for CSARSAGKNIQYF.

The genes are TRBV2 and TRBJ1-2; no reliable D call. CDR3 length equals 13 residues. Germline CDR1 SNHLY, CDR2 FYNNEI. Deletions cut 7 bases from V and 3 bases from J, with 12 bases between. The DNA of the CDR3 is TGTGCCAGCAATTCCAACAACGACTATGGCTACACCTTC. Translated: CASNSNNDYGYTF.

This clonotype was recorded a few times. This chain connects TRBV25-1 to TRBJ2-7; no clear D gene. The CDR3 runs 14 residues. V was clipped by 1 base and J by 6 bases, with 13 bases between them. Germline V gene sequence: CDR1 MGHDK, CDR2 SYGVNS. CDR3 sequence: CASSESSLRVEQYF. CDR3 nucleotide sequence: TGTGCCAGCAGTGAATCTTCCCTTAGGGTCGAGCAGTACTTC.

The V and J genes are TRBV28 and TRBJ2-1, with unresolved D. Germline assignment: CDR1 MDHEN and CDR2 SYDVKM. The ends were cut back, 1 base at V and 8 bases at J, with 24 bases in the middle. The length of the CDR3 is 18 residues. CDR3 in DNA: TGTGCCAGCAGTTTATTGGGCCAGCGCAGAGTAAATTCGGATGAGCAGTTCTTC. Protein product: CASSLLGQRRVNSDEQFF.

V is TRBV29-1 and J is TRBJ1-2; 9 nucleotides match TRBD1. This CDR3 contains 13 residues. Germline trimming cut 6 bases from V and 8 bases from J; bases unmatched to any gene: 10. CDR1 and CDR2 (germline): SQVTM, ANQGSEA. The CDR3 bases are TGCAGCGTCTTCACACAGGGGGCGTCCGGCTACACCTTC. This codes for CSVFTQGASGYTF.

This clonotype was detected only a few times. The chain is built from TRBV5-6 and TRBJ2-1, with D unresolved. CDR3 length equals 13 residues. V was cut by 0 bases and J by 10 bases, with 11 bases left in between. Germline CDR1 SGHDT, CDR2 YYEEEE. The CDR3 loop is CASSLGDLWEQFF. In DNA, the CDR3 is TGTGCCAGCAGCTTGGGCGATCTGTGGGAGCAGTTCTTC. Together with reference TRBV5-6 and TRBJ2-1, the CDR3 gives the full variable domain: DAGVTQSPTHLIKTRGQQVTLRCSPKSGHDTVSWYQQALGQGPQFIFQYYEEEERQRGNFPDRFSGHQFPNYSSELNVNALLLGDSALYLCASSLGDLWEQFFGPGTRLTVL.

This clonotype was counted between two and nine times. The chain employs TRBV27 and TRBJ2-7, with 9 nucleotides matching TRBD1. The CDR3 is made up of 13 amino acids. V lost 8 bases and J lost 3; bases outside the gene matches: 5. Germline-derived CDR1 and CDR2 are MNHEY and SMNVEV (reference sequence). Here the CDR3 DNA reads TGTGCCAGCGGGACAGGGAATGTCTACGAGCAGTACTTC. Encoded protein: CASGTGNVYEQYF.

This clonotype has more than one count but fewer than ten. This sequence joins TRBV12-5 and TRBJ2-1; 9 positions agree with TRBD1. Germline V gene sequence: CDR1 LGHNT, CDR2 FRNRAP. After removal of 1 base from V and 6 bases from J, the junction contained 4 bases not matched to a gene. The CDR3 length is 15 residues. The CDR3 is CASGLGQGVSNEQFF. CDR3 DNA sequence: TGTGCTAGTGGTTTGGGACAGGGGGTGTCCAATGAGCAGTTCTTC.

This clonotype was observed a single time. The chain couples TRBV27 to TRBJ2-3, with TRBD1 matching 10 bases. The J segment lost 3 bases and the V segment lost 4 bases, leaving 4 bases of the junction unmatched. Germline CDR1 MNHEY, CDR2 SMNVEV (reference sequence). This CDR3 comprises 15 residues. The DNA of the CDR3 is TGTGCCAGCAGTTCCCCGGACAGGGGGACAGATACGCAGTATTTT. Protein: CASSSPDRGTDTQYF.

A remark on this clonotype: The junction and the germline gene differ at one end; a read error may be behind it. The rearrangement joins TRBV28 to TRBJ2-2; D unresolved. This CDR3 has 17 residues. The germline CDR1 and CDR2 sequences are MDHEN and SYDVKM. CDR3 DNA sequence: TGTGCCGGCAGTTTCCAGGCGTCTGGTTGGAGCACCGGGGAGCTGTTTTTT. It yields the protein CAGSFQASGWSTGELFF.

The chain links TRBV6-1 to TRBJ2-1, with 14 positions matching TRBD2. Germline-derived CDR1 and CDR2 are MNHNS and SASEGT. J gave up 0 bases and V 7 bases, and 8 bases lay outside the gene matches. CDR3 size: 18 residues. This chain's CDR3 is CASTRLAGGSVSYNEQFF. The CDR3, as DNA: TGTGCCAGCACAAGACTAGCGGGGGGGAGCGTCTCCTACAATGAGCAGTTCTTC.

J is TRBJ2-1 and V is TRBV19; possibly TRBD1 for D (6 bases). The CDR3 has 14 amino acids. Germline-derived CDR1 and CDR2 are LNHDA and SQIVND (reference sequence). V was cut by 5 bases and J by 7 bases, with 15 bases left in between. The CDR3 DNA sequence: TGTGCCAGTAGTTTATACCTGGGACATAATGAGCAGTTCTTC. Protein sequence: CASSLYLGHNEQFF.

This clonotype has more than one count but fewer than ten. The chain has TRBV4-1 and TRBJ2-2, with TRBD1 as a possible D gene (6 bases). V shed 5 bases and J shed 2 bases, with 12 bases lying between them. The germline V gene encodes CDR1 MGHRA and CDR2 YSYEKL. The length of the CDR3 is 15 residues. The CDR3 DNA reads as TGCGCCAGCAGCTACCGGGACACAAACACCGGGGAGCTGTTTTTT. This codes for CASSYRDTNTGELFF.

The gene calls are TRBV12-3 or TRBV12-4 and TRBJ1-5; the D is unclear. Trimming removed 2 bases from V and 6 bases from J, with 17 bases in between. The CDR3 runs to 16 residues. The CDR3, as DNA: TGTGCCAGCAGTTTAAATACGGGCTCGGGCAGTCAGCCCCAGCATTTT. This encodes CASSLNTGSGSQPQHF.

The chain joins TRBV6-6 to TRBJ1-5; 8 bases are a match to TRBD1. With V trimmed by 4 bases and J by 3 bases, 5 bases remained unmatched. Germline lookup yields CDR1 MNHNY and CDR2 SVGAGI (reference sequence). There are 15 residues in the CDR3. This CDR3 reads CASSSPDRVNQPQHF. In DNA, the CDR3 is TGTGCCAGCAGTTCCCCGGACAGGGTCAATCAGCCCCAGCATTTT.

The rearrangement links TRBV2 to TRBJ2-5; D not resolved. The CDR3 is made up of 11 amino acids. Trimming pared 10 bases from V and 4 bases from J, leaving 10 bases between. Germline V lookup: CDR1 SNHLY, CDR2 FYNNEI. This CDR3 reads CATGLGETQYF. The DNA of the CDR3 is TGTGCCACCGGGCTCGGAGAGACCCAGTACTTC.

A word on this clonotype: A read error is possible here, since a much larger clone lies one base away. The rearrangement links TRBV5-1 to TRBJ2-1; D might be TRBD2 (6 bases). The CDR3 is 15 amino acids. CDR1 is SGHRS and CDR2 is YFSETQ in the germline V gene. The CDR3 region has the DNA TGCGCCAGCAACTTGGGAGTGGGGGGTGTGGATGAGCAGTTCTTC. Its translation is CASNLGVGGVDEQFF.

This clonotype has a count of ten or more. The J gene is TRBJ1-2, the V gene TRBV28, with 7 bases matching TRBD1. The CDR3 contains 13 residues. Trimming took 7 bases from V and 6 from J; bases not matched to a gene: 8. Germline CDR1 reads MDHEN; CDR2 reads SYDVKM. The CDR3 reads CASKIDRVNGYTF. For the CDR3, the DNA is TGTGCCAGCAAAATTGACAGGGTGAATGGCTACACCTTC.

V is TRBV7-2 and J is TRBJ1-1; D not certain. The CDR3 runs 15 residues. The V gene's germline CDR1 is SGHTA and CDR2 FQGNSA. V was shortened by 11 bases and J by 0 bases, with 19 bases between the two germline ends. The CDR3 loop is CALVGKLGLNTEAFF. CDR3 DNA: TGTGCCTTAGTGGGTAAATTAGGGTTGAACACTGAAGCTTTCTTT.

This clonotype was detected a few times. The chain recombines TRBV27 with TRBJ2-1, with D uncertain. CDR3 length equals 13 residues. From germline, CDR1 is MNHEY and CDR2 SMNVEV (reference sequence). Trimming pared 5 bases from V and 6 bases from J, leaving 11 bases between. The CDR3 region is CASSLNYLNEQFF. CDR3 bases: TGTGCCAGCAGTCTGAATTACCTCAATGAGCAGTTCTTC.

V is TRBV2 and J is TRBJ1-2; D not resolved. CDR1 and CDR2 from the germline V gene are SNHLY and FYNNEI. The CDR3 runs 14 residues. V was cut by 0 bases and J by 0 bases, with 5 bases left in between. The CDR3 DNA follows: TGTGCCAGCAGTGAAGCGACCGCTAACTATGGCTACACCTTC. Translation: CASSEATANYGYTF. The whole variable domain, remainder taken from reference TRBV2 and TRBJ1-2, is EPEVTQTPSHQVTQMGQEVILRCVPISNHLYFYWYRQILGQKVEFLVSFYNNEISEKSEIFDDQFSVERPDGSNFTLKIRSTKLEDSAMYFCASSEATANYGYTFGSGTRLTVV.